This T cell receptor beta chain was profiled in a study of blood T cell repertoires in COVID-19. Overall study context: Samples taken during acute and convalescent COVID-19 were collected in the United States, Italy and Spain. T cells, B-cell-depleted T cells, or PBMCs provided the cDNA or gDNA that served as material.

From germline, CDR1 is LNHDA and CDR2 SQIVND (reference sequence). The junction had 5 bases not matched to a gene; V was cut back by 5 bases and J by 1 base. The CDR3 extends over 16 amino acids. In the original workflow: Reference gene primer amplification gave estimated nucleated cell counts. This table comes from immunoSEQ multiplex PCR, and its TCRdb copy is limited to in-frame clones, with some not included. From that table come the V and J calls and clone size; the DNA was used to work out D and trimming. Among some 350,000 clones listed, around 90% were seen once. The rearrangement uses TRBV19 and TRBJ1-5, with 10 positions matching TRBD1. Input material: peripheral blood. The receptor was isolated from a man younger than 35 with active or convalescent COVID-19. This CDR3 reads CASSLGQGISNQPQHF. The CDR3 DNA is TGTGCCAGTAGTTTGGGACAGGGGATCAGCAATCAGCCCCAGCATTTT.